These 3 T cell receptor beta chains were all obtained from the same sample, sequenced in a study of blood T cells in healthy people across ages. A second PCR of about 7 to 12 cycles used a sample-barcoded 5' primer and a J-beta primer mix. TCRdb fed the 5' RACE reads into MiXCR, producing one record per CDR3 protein. The sample has about 1,500,000 distinct CDR3 sequences, roughly 27% seen once. The specimen sequenced was blood. The receptors here all came from a woman aged 25 to 39 in good health.

Turning to this clonotype: A much larger clone lies one base from this, so it may be a read error. V usage is TRBV7-3 and J usage is TRBJ2-7, with D possibly matching TRBD2 (5 bases). CDR1 and CDR2 (germline): SGHTA, FQGTGA. The CDR3 is 13 residues long. DNA of the CDR3: TGTGTCAGCAGCTTATTTCGGGGATACGAGCAGTACTTC. It codes for CVSSLFRGYEQYF.

This clonotype occurred a few times. J is TRBJ2-1 and V is TRBV20-1, with TRBD2 matching over 8 bases. Germline assignment: CDR1 DFQATT and CDR2 SNEGSKA (reference sequence). V gave up 7 bases and J gave up 4 bases; unmatched junction bases: 3. The CDR3 totals 12 residues. CDR3 in DNA: TGCAGTGGGACTAGCTTTTACAATGAGCAGTTCTTC. Protein sequence: CSGTSFYNEQFF.

This clonotype was picked up many times. V is TRBV20-1 and J is TRBJ2-7, with TRBD1 as a possible D gene (5 bases). The germline V gene has CDR1 DFQATT and CDR2 SNEGSKA (reference sequence). Trimming removed 3 bases from V and 0 bases from J, with 9 bases in between. This CDR3 is built from 13 residues. CDR3 region: CSASRQYSYEQYF. The CDR3 DNA follows: TGCAGTGCTAGTCGACAGTACTCCTACGAGCAGTACTTC.